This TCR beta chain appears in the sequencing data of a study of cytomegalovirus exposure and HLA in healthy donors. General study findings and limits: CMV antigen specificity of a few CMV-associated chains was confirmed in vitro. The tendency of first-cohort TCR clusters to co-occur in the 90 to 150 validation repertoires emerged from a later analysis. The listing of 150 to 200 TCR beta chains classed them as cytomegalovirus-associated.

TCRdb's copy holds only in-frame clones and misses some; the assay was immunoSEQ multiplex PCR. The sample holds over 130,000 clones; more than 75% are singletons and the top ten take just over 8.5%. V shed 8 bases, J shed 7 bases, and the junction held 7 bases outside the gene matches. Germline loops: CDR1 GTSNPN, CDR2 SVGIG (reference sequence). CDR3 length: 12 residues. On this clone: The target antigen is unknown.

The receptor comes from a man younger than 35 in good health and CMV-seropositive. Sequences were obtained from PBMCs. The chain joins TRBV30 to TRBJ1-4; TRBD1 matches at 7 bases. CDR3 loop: CASGTVPEKLFF. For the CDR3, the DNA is TGTGCCAGTGGGACAGTTCCTGAAAAACTGTTTTTT.